This T cell receptor (beta chain) emerged from a study of cytomegalovirus exposure and HLA in healthy donors. General study findings and limits: Later findings reportedly placed an Asian-associated ancestry cluster below the approximately 650-donor mean for N-insertions. The study assumed roughly uniform donor sequencing depth for presence/absence analyses.

V was shortened by 3 bases and J by 0 bases, with 15 bases between the two germline ends. The CDR3 is 17 amino acids. Per the germline V gene, CDR1 is MGHRA and CDR2 is YSYEKL. A remark on this clone: The antigen is undetermined.

PCR employed 60 Vbeta and 13 Jbeta primers. In the authors' methods: A later analysis tallied approximately 87 million unique TCR beta chains, around 9.9 million of them shared. Assay: immunoSEQ multiplex PCR; the TCRdb copy retains only in-frame clones and omits some. V and J calls and clone size follow that table, whereas D and trimming were derived from the DNA. The sample comprises approximately 95,000 clones, approximately 72% of which are singletons, and about a tenth rests with the top ten. The specimen was PBMCs. The V gene is TRBV4-1, the J gene TRBJ2-1, with D possibly matching TRBD2 (6 bases). The sequence was obtained from a man aged 18 to 29 in good health and CMV-seropositive. This CDR3 is CASSQINRGSSYNEQFF. The CDR3 DNA is TGCGCCAGCAGCCAGATCAACCGGGGGAGCTCCTACAATGAGCAGTTCTTC.